This TCR beta chain was sequenced in a study of breast tumors, draining lymph nodes, adjacent tissues. MiXCR, run by TCRdb on the multiplex PCR reads, gives a single entry per CDR3 protein. The repertoire holds about 230,000 distinct CDR3 sequences, with roughly 32% as singletons. Germline V CDR1 and CDR2: SGHNT, YYREEE (reference sequence). The CDR3 consists of 15 residues. Whole-study findings and limits: Most tumor T cells seemingly derive from lymph node, then expand in tumor. Tumors had less TCR diversity than lymph nodes, more than nontumor tissue. Compared with basal-like, luminal-like tumors shared significantly more repertoire with nontumor tissue.

As concerns this clonotype: Antigen: not known. An end of the junction differs from the germline gene, which may be a read error.

Samples came from axillary lymph nodes draining the breast cancer. The V gene is TRBV5-4, the J gene TRBJ1-6, with D possibly matching TRBD1 (5 bases). The sequencing sample was made of axillary lymph node tissue. This sequence was found in a female donor with breast cancer. Some clones in this sample may be carry-over from other donors' samples. DNA for the CDR3: TGTGCCAGCACCGACACCGGGGCAAGTAATTCACCCCTCTACTTT. Translated: CASTDTGASNSPLYF.